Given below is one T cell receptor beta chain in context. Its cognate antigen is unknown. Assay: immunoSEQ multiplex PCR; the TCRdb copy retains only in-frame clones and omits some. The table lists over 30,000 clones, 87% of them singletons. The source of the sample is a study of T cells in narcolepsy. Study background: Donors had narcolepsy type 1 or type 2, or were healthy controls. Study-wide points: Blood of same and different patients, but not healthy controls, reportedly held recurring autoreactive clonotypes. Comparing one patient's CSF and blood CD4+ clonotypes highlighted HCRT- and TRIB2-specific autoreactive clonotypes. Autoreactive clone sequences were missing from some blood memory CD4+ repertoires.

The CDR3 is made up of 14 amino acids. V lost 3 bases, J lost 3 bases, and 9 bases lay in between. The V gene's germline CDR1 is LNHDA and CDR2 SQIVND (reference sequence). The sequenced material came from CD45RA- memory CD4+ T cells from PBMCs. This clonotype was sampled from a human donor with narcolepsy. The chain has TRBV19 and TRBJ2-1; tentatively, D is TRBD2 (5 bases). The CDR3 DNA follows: TGTGCCAGTAGTATCACGGGGATCTACAATGAGCAGTTCTTC. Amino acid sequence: CASSITGIYNEQFF.